The 17 T cell receptor beta chains presented below share a single source sample, sequenced in a study of shared clonotypes between healthy human individuals. Some clones are missing from TCRdb's copy, which holds only in-frame ones; the method was immunoSEQ multiplex PCR. The table includes about a million clones, about 75% detected once. Sequences were obtained from memory CD4+ T cells sorted from blood. Subset indicated: CD45RA-negative fraction. The receptor set was obtained from a man aged 18 to 30 in good health.

The J gene is TRBJ2-3, the V gene TRBV11-2; D is possibly TRBD1 (5 bases). This CDR3 region has 18 residues. CDR1 and CDR2 from the germline V gene are SGHAT and FQNNGV. The V gene lost 5 bases and the J gene lost 2 bases, with 23 bases spanning the gap. CDR3 protein: CASSPEGQGSLVTDTQYF. The CDR3 coding sequence is TGTGCCAGCAGCCCCGAAGGGCAGGGATCTCTAGTCACAGATACGCAGTATTTT.

V and J are TRBV27 and TRBJ2-7, with a possible D match to TRBD1 (5 bases). The germline V and J ends were trimmed by 3 bases and 2 bases, with 20 bases remaining between them. Germline-derived CDR1 and CDR2 are MNHEY and SMNVEV (reference sequence). The CDR3 has 17 residues. The CDR3 nucleotides are TGTGCCAGCAGTTTGCGGCCCGTAGAATGGGGCGCCTACGAGCAGTACTTC. This codes for CASSLRPVEWGAYEQYF.

This chain connects TRBV4-1 to TRBJ1-2; D remains ambiguous. V lost 1 base, J lost 2 bases, and 8 bases lay in between. CDR1 is MGHRA and CDR2 is YSYEKL in the germline V gene. The CDR3 consists of 14 residues. The CDR3 coding sequence is TGCGCCAGCAGCCAAGGGGTACAGAACTATGGCTACACCTTC. Protein product: CASSQGVQNYGYTF.

The V gene is TRBV6-1, the J gene TRBJ2-7; weak D call: TRBD1 (5 bases). Looked up from germline, CDR1 is MNHNS and CDR2 is SASEGT. This CDR3 spans 14 amino acids. Trimming stripped 6 bases from V and 3 bases from J, with 15 bases between. DNA for the CDR3: TGTGCCAGCAGGGAGACAGATTTATTCTACGAGCAGTACTTC. It translates to CASRETDLFYEQYF.

V gene TRBV7-9 combines with J gene TRBJ2-7; the match to TRBD1 covers 8 bases. The germline V gene encodes CDR1 SEHNR and CDR2 FQNEAQ (reference sequence). The trim removed 2 bases at V and 4 bases at J, leaving 4 bases unmatched. This CDR3 has 14 amino acids. The CDR3 DNA is TGTGCCAGCAGCTTACCGGACAGGGAATACGAGCAGTACTTC. It is translated as CASSLPDREYEQYF.

This clone was counted a single time. The genes are TRBV7-8 and TRBJ2-7; TRBD1 or TRBD2 may be the D gene (6 bases each). The CDR3 runs to 15 residues. Trimming shortened V by 0 bases and J by 9 bases, and 18 bases separated the two germline ends. CDR1 is SGHVS and CDR2 is FQNEAQ in the germline V gene. The CDR3 DNA follows: TGTGCCAGCAGCTTAGCGCTAAATCCAGGGGAGGTGCAGTACTTC. Residues: CASSLALNPGEVQYF.

This clone has just one count. The chain links TRBV27 to TRBJ2-3; TRBD1 aligns across 12 bases. The CDR3 extends over 14 amino acids. Germline V gene data show CDR1 as MNHEY and CDR2 as SMNVEV (reference sequence). Unmatched junction bases numbered 11, after V lost 5 bases and J lost 14 bases. The CDR3 loop is CASSPPGQGAGRYF. The CDR3 DNA reads TGTGCCAGCAGTCCGCCGGGACAGGGGGCTGGGCGGTATTTT.

The chain uses TRBV11-2 and TRBJ2-3; TRBD1 agrees at 8 bases. Germline CDR1 is SGHAT and CDR2 is FQNNGV. Trimming at V came to 2 bases and at J to 4 bases, leaving 5 bases not matched to a gene. The CDR3 has 15 amino acids. DNA for the CDR3: TGTGCCAGCAGCTTACGAGGACAGGGAGCAGATACGCAGTATTTT. Amino acid sequence: CASSLRGQGADTQYF.

The chain combines TRBV10-1 with TRBJ2-7; 12 bases line up with TRBD2. V was clipped by 2 bases and J by 3 bases; unmatched bases: 5. CDR3 size: 16 residues. Germline V gives CDR1 WNHNN, CDR2 SYGVQD (reference sequence). The CDR3 protein is CASSEVASGRVYEQYF. Here the CDR3 DNA reads TGCGCCAGCAGTGAGGTGGCTAGCGGGAGGGTCTACGAGCAGTACTTC.

This chain joins TRBV5-1 and TRBJ1-4; 10 nucleotides line up with TRBD1. Germline values: CDR1 SGHRS, CDR2 YFSETQ. With V trimmed by 0 bases and J by 8 bases, 4 bases remained unmatched. The length of the CDR3 is 15 residues. Here the CDR3 DNA reads TGCGCCAGCAGCTTGGGACAGGGGGCTGGCGAAAAACTGTTTTTT. It specifies CASSLGQGAGEKLFF.

The rearrangement joins TRBV7-6 to TRBJ2-2, with 7 bases identical to TRBD2. J was trimmed by 7 bases and V by 5 bases; bases with no gene match: 13. Germline CDR1 reads SGHVS; CDR2 reads FNYEAQ. The CDR3 sequence is 16 residues long. CDR3 residues: CASSPGNGRLVGELFF. In nucleotides, the CDR3 is TGTGCCAGCAGCCCTGGGAACGGGAGGTTGGTCGGGGAGCTGTTTTTT. Supplemented by reference TRBV7-6 and TRBJ2-2, the full variable domain reads GAGVSQSPRYKVTKRGQDVALRCDPISGHVSLYWYRQALGQGPEFLTYFNYEAQQDKSGLPNDRFSAERPEGSISTLTIQRTEQRDSAMYRCASSPGNGRLVGELFFGEGSRLTVL.

This clone was observed a handful of times. The chain joins TRBV10-3 to TRBJ2-7; either TRBD1 or TRBD2 may fit D (5 bases each). The CDR3 is made up of 11 amino acids. V lost 4 bases and J lost 6, with 7 bases in between. Germline V gene lookup returns CDR1 ENHRY and CDR2 SYGVKD. CDR3: CAISAGAEQYF. DNA of the CDR3: TGTGCCATCAGTGCCGGGGCCGAGCAGTACTTC.

A word on this clone: Different DNA sequences within this sample yield the same CDR3. The rearrangement joins TRBV19 to TRBJ1-5; weak D call: TRBD1 (5 bases). Germline V lookup: CDR1 LNHDA, CDR2 SQIVND (reference sequence). This CDR3 is 15 amino acids long. V lost 5 bases, J lost 2 bases, and 13 bases lay in between. The CDR3 sequence is CASSSPGGGNQPQHF. In DNA, the CDR3 is TGTGCCAGTAGTTCACCGGGAGGGGGCAATCAGCCCCAGCATTTT.

This clone was seen a single time. The chain combines TRBV5-5 with TRBJ1-2; 10 bases align to TRBD1. Trimming cost V 4 bases and J 2 bases; bases outside gene matches: 8. The CDR3 loop spans 16 amino acids. Germline CDR1 reads SGHKS; CDR2 reads YYEKEE (reference sequence). The DNA of the CDR3 is TGTGCCAGCAGCCCTAGACAGGGGGCCATAAACTATGGCTACACCTTC. It codes for CASSPRQGAINYGYTF.

The table lists this clone with a few counts. V and J are TRBV7-9 and TRBJ1-1, with 10 nucleotides matching TRBD1. Germline V CDR1 and CDR2: SEHNR, FQNEAQ (reference sequence). The CDR3 runs 17 residues. With V trimmed by 3 bases and J by 6 bases, 13 bases remained unmatched. The CDR3 DNA sequence: TGTGCCAGCAGCTTCTCCGGGACAGGGGCTCCCATGGCTGAAGCTTTCTTT. Its protein is CASSFSGTGAPMAEAFF.

CDR3 in DNA: TGTGCCAGCAGCTCTACAGGGGGTACTAATGAAAAACTGTTTTTT. It specifies CASSSTGGTNEKLFF. This chain connects TRBV5-4 to TRBJ1-4, with 8 bases lining up with TRBD1. The CDR3 sequence is 15 residues long. Germline loops: CDR1 SGHNT, CDR2 YYREEE (reference sequence). V gave up 3 bases and J gave up 2 bases; unmatched junction bases: 3.

V and J are TRBV11-3 and TRBJ2-3, with 7 bases that match TRBD2. J was trimmed by 3 bases and V by 8 bases; bases with no gene match: 14. This CDR3 is 16 amino acids long. Looked up from germline, CDR1 is SGHNT and CDR2 is YENEEA. DNA for the CDR3: TGTGCCAGCTCCGGGGGGTCCGGCCCACGGACAGATACGCAGTATTTT. The encoded protein is CASSGGSGPRTDTQYF. The whole variable domain, filled in from reference TRBV11-3 and TRBJ2-3, reads EAGVVQSPRYKIIEKKQPVAFWCNPISGHNTLYWYLQNLGQGPELLIRYENEEAVDDSQLPKDRFSAERLKGVDSTLKIQPAELGDSAVYLCASSGGSGPRTDTQYFGPGTRLTVL.